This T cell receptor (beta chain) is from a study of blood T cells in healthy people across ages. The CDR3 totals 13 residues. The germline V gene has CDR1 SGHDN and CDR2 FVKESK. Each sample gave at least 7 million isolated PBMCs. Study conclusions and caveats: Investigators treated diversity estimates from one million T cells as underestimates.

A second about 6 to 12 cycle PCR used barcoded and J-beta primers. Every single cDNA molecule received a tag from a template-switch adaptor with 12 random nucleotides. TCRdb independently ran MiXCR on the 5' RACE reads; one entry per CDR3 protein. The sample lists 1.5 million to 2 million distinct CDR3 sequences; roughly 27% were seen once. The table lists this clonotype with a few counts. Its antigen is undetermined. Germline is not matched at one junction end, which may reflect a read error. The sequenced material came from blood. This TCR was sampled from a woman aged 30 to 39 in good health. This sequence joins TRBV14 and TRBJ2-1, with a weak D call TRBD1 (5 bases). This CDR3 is CASSQEARVEQFF. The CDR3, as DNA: TGTGCCAGTAGCCAAGAGGCCAGGGTCGAGCAGTTCTTC.